This T cell receptor beta chain came from a study of T cell changes during pregnancy in multiple sclerosis. The CDR3 runs 13 residues. The germline V gene encodes CDR1 SNHLY and CDR2 FYNNEI. Here immunoSEQ multiplex PCR was the method, and the copy in TCRdb shows in-frame clones only, minus some. The sample includes about 59,000 clones, roughly 93% of them seen just once. As to this clone: One end of the junction does not line up with germline, which may come from a read error.

This TCR was sampled from a female donor with multiple sclerosis, enrolled in a pregnancy study. This material consisted of CD8+ T cells from peripheral blood mononuclear cells, taken in the third trimester of pregnancy. The chain carries TRBV2 and TRBJ2-7, with 9 nucleotides matching TRBD1. The CDR3 reads CASSEGQGREQYF. In DNA, the CDR3 is TGTGCCAGCAGCGAAGGACAGGGGAGGGAGCAGTACTTC.